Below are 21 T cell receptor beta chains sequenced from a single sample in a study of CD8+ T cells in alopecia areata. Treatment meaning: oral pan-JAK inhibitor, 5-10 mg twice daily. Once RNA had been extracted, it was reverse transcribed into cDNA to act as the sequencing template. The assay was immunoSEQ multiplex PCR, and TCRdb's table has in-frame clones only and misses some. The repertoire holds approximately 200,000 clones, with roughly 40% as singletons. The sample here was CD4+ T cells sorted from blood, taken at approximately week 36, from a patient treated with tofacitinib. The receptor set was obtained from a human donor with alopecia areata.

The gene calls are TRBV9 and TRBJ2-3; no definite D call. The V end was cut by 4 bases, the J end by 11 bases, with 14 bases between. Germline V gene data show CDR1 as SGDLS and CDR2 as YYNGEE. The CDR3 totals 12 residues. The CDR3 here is CASSPGQTRQYF. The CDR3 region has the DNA TGTGCCAGCAGCCCCGGCCAGACCAGGCAGTATTTT.

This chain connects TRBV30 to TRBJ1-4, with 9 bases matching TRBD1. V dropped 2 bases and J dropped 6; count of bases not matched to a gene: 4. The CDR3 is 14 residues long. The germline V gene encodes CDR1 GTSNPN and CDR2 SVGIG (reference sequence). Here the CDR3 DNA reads TGTGCCTGGAGTACGGACAGGGGCTATGAAAAACTGTTTTTT. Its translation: CAWSTDRGYEKLFF.

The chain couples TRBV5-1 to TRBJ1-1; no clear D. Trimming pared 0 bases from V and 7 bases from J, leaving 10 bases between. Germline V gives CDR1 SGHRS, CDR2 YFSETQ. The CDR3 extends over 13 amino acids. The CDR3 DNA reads TGCGCCAGCAGCTTGGTCGTCGCGGGTGAAGCTTTCTTT. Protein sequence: CASSLVVAGEAFF.

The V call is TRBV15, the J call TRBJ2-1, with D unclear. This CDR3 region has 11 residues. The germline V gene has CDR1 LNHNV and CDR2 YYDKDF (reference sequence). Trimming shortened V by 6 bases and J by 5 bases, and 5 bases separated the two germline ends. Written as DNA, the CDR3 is TGTGCCACCAGGGAAAACAATGAGCAGTTCTTC. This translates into CATRENNEQFF.

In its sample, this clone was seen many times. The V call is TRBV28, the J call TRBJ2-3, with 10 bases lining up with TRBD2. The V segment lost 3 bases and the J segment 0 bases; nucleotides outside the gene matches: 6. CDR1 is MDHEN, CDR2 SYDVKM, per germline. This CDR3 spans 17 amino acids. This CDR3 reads CASSFPGLADSTDTQYF. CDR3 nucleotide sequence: TGTGCCAGCAGTTTCCCCGGACTAGCGGATAGCACAGATACGCAGTATTTT.

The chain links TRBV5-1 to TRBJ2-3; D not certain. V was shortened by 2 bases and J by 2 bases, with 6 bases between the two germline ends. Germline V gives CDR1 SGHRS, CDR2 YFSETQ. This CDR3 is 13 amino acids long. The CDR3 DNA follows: TGCGCCAGCAGCTTTGAAGTCACAGATACGCAGTATTTT. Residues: CASSFEVTDTQYF. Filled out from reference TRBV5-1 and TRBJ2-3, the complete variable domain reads KAGVTQTPRYLIKTRGQQVTLSCSPISGHRSVSWYQQTPGQGLQFLFEYFSETQRNKGNFPGRFSGRQFSNSRSEMNVSTLELGDSALYLCASSFEVTDTQYFGPGTRLTVL.

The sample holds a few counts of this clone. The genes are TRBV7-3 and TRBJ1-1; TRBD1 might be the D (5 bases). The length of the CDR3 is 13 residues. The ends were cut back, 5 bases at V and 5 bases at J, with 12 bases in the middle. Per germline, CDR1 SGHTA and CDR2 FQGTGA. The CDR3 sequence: CASSDTRGTEAFF. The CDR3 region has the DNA TGTGCCAGCAGCGACACGAGGGGTACTGAAGCTTTCTTT.

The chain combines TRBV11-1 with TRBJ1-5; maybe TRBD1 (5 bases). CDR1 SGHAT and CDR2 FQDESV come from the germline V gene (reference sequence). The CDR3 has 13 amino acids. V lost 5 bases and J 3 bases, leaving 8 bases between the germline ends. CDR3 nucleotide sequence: TGTGCCAGCAGCGAGGACACCAATCAGCCCCAGCATTTT. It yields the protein CASSEDTNQPQHF. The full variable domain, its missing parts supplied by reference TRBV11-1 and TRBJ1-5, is EAEVAQSPRYKITEKSQAVAFWCDPISGHATLYWYRQILGQGPELLVQFQDESVVDDSQLPKDRFSAERLKGVDSTLKIQPAELGDSAMYLCASSEDTNQPQHFGDGTRLSIL.

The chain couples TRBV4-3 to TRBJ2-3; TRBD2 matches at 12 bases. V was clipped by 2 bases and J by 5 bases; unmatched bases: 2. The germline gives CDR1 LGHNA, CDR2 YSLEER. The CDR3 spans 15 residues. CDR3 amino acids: CASSQSSGRGDTQYF. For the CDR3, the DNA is TGCGCCAGCAGCCAATCTAGCGGGAGGGGAGATACGCAGTATTTT.

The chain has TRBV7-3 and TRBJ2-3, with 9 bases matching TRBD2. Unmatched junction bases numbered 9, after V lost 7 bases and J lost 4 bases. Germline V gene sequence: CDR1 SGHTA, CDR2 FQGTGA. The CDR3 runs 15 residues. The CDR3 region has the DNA TGTGCCAGCAAAAGAGCGGGAGGAACCCCAGATACGCAGTATTTT. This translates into CASKRAGGTPDTQYF.

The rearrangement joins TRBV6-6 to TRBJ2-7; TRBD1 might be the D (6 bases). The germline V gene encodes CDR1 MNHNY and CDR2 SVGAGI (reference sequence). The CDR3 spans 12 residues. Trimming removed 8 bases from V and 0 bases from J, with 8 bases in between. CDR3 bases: TGTGCCAGCGCAGGGGACTCCTACGAGCAGTACTTC. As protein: CASAGDSYEQYF.

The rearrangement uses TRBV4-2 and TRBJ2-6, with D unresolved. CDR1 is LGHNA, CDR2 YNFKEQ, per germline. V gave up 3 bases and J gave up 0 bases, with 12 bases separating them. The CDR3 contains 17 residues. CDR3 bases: TGTGCCAGCAGCCATGCGGCTGGGAACTCTGGGGCCAACGTCCTGACTTTC. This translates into CASSHAAGNSGANVLTF.

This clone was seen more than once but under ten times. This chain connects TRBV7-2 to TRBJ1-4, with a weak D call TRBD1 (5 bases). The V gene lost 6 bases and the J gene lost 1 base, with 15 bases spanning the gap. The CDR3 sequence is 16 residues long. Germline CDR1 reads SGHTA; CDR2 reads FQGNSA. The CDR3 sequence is CASRKGLGVTNEKLFF. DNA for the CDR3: TGTGCCAGCAGAAAGGGGCTTGGGGTAACTAATGAAAAACTGTTTTTT.

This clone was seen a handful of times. CDR3 DNA: TGTGCCAGCAGCTTAACGCCCGGGGTTGACGGCTACACCTTC. It is translated as CASSLTPGVDGYTF. J is TRBJ1-2 and V is TRBV7-3; D unresolved. The V and J ends lost 0 bases and 8 bases respectively, with 13 bases between them. CDR1 and CDR2 (germline): SGHTA, FQGTGA. The CDR3 consists of 14 residues.

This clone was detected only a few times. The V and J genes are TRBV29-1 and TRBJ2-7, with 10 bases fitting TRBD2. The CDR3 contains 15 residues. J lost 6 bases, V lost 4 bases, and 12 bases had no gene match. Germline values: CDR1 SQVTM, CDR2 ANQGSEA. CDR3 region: CSVVYLAGATVEQYF. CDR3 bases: TGCAGCGTTGTGTACCTAGCGGGAGCAACGGTCGAGCAGTACTTC.

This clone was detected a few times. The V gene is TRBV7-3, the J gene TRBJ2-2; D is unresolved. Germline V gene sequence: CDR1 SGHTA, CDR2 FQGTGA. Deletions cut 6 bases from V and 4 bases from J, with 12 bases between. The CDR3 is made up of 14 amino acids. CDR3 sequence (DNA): TGTGCCAGCAGTTCCACAATACCCACCGGGGAGCTGTTTTTT. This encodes CASSSTIPTGELFF.

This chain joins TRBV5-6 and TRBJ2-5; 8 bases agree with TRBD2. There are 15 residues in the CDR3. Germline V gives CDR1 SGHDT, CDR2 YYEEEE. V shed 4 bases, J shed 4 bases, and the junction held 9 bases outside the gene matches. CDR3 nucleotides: TGTGCCAGCAGCGCGGGACTAGTATCCGGAGAGACCCAGTACTTC. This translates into CASSAGLVSGETQYF.

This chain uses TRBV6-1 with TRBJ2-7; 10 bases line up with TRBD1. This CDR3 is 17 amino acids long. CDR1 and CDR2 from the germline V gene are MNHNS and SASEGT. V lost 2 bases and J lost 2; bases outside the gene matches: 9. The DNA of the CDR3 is TGTGCCAGCAGTGAAAAAGGGTGGGGACAGGGGCCCTACGAGCAGTACTTC. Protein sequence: CASSEKGWGQGPYEQYF.

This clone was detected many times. The CDR3 DNA sequence: TGCGCCAGCAGCCCAGGACAGCGGATGGATGGAAACACCATATATTTT. This translates into CASSPGQRMDGNTIYF. This rearrangement joins TRBV5-1 to TRBJ1-3, with a possible D match to TRBD1 (6 bases). CDR3 length: 16 amino acids. V gave up 4 bases and J gave up 3 bases, with 17 bases separating them. CDR1 is SGHRS, CDR2 YFSETQ, per germline.

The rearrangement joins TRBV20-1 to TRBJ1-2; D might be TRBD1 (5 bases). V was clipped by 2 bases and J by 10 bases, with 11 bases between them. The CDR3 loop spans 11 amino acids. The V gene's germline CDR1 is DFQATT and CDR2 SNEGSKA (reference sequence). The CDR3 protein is CSARRDPIYTF. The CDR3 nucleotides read TGCAGTGCTAGACGGGACCCTATCTACACCTTC.

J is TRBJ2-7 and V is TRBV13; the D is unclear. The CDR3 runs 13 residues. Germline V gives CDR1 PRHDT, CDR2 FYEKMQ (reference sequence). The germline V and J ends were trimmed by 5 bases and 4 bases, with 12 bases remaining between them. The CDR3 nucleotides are TGTGCCAGCAGCCTCACCCTCAGATACGAGCAGTACTTC. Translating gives CASSLTLRYEQYF.